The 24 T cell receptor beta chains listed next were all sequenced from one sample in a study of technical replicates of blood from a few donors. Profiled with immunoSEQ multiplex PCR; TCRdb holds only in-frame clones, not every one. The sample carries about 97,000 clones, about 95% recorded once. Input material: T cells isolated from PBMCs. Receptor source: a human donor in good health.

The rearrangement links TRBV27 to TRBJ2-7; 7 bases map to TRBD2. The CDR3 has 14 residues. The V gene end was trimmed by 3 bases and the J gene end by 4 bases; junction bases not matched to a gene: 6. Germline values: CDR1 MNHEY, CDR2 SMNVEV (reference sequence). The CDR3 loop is CASSLGGGFYEQYF. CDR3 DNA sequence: TGTGCCAGCAGTTTGGGGGGGGGATTTTACGAGCAGTACTTC.

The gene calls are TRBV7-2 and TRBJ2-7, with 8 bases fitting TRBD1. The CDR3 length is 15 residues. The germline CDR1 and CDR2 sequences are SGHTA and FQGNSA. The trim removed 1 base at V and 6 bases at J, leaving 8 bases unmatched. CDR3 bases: TGTGCCAGCAGCTTAGGACAGGGGACCATCGGCGAGCAGTACTTC. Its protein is CASSLGQGTIGEQYF.

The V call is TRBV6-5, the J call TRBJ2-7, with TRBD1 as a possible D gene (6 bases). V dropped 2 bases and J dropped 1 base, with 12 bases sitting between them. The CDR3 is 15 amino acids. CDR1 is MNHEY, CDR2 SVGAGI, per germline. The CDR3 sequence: CASSYPRGPSYEQYF. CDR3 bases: TGTGCCAGCAGTTACCCCAGGGGCCCTTCCTACGAGCAGTACTTC.

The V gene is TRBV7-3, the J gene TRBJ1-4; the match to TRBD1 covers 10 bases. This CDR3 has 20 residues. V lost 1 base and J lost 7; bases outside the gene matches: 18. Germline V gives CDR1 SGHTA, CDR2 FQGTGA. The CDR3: CASSLKEGRDRGGDGEKLFF. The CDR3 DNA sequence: TGTGCCAGCAGCTTAAAGGAAGGCCGGGACAGGGGAGGAGATGGTGAAAAACTGTTTTTT. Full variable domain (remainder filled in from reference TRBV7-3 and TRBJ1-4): GAGVSQTPSNKVTEKGKYVELRCDPISGHTALYWYRQSLGQGPEFLIYFQGTGAADDSGLPNDRFFAVRPEGSVSTLKIQRTERGDSAVYLCASSLKEGRDRGGDGEKLFFGSGTQLSVL.

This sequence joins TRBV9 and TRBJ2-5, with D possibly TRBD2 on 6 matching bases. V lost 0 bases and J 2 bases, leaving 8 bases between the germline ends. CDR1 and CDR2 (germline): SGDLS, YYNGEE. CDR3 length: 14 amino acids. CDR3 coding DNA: TGTGCCAGCAGCGTAGGGGGAGGTCAAGAGACCCAGTACTTC. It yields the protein CASSVGGGQETQYF.

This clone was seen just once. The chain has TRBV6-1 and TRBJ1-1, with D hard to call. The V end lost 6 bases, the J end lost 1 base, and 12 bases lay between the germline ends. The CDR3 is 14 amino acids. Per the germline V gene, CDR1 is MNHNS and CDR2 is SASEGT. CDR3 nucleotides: TGTGCCAGCAGACCCTGGGCAGGGAACACTGAAGCTTTCTTT. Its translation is CASRPWAGNTEAFF.

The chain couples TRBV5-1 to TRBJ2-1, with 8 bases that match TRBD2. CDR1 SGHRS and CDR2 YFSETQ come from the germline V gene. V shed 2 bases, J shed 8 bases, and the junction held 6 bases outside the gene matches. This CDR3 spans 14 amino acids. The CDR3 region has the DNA TGCGCCAGCAGCTTCGTGCGGGAGGAGGATGAGCAGTTCTTC. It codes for CASSFVREEDEQFF.

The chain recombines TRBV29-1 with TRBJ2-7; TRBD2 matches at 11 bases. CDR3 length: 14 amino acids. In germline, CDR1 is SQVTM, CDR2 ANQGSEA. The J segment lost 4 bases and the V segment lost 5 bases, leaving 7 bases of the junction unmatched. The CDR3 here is CSVPSGRSPYEQYF. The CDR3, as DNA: TGCAGCGTTCCTAGCGGGAGGTCCCCTTACGAGCAGTACTTC.

This CDR3 reads CASSLSPNPGETQYF. CDR3 in DNA: TGTGCCAGCAGTTTATCGCCAAACCCGGGGGAGACCCAGTACTTC. V and J are TRBV28 and TRBJ2-5, with D maybe TRBD2 (5 bases). CDR1 and CDR2 (germline): MDHEN, SYDVKM. The V end lost 1 base, the J end lost 5 bases, and 14 bases lay between the germline ends. The CDR3 extends over 15 amino acids. Based on the CDR3 plus reference TRBV28 and TRBJ2-5, the full variable domain is DVKVTQSSRYLVKRTGEKVFLECVQDMDHENMFWYRQDPGLGLRLIYFSYDVKMKEKGDIPEGYSVSREKKERFSLILESASTNQTSMYLCASSLSPNPGETQYFGPGTRLLVL.

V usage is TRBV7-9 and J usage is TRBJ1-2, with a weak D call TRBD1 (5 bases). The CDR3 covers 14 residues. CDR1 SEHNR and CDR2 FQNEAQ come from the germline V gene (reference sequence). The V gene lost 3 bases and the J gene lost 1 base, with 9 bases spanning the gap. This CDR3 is CASSFKQDNYGYTF. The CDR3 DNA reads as TGTGCCAGCAGCTTCAAACAGGATAACTATGGCTACACCTTC.

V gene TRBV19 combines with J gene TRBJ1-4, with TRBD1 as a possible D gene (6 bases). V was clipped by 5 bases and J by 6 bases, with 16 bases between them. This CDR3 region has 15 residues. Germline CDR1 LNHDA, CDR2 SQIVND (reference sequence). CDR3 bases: TGTGCCAGTAGTCCCAGTCAGGGGCTGCATGAAAAACTGTTTTTT. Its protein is CASSPSQGLHEKLFF.

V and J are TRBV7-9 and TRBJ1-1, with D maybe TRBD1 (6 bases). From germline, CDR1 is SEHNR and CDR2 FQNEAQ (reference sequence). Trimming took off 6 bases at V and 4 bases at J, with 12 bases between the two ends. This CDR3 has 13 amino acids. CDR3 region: CASRGAVGTEAFF. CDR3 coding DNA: TGTGCCAGCAGGGGGGCCGTAGGCACTGAAGCTTTCTTT. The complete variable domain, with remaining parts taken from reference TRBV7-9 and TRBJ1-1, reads DTGVSQNPRHKITKRGQNVTFRCDPISEHNRLYWYRQTLGQGPEFLTYFQNEAQLEKSRLLSDRFSAERPKGSFSTLEIQRTEQGDSAMYLCASRGAVGTEAFFGQGTRLTVV.

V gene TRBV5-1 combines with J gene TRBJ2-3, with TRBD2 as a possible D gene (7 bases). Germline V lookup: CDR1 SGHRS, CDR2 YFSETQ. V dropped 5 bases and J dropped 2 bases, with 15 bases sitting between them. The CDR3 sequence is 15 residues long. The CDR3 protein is CASRKEGGDTDTQYF. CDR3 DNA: TGCGCCAGCAGAAAAGAGGGGGGGGACACAGATACGCAGTATTTT.

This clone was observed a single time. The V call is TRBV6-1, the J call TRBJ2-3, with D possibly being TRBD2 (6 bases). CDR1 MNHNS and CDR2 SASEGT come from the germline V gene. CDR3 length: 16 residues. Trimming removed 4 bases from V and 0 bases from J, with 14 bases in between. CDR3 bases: TGTGCCAGCAGTGCCCGGGGGACCCCAAGCACAGATACGCAGTATTTT. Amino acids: CASSARGTPSTDTQYF.

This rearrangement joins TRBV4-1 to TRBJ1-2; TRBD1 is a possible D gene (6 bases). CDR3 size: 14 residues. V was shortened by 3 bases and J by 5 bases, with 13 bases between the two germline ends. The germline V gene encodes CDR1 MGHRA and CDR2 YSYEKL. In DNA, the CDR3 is TGCGCCAGCAGCCAGGGACAATTGGGATATGGCTACACCTTC. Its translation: CASSQGQLGYGYTF.

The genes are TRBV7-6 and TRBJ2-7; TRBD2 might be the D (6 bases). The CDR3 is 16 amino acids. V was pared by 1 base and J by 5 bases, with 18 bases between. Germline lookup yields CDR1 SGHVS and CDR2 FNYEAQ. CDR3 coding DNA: TGTGCCAGCAGCTTAGAATGGTCTAGCGAGGGTAACGAGCAGTACTTC. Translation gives CASSLEWSSEGNEQYF. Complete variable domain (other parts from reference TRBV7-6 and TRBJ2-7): GAGVSQSPRYKVTKRGQDVALRCDPISGHVSLYWYRQALGQGPEFLTYFNYEAQQDKSGLPNDRFSAERPEGSISTLTIQRTEQRDSAMYRCASSLEWSSEGNEQYFGPGTRLTVT.

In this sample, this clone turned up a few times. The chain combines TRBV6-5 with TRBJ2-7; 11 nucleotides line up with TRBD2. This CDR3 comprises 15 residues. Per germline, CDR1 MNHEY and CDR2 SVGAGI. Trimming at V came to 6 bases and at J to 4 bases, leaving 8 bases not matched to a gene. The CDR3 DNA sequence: TGTGCCAGCAGACTAGCGGGAGTTGTGTATTACGAGCAGTACTTC. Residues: CASRLAGVVYYEQYF.

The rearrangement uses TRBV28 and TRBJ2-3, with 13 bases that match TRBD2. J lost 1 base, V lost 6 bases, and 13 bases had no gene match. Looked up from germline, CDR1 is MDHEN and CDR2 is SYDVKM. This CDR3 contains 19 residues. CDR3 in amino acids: CASRMLRPLAGGGTDTQYF. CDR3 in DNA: TGTGCCAGCAGAATGCTCCGGCCACTAGCGGGAGGGGGCACAGATACGCAGTATTTT.

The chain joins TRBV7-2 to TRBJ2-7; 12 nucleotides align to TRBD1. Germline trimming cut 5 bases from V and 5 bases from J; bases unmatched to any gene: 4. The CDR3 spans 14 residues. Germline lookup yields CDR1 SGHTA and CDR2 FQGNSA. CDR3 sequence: CASSTGQGANEQYF. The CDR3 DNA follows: TGTGCCAGCAGCACGGGACAGGGGGCGAACGAGCAGTACTTC.

Written as DNA, the CDR3 is TGTGCCTGGAGTAAAGGGGGCGGAAGAAATCAGCCCCAGCATTTT. Its protein product is CAWSKGGGRNQPQHF. The chain joins TRBV30 to TRBJ1-5, with 7 nucleotides matching TRBD1. The V gene end was trimmed by 2 bases and the J gene end by 4 bases; junction bases not matched to a gene: 8. The CDR3 consists of 15 residues. In germline, CDR1 is GTSNPN, CDR2 SVGIG (reference sequence).

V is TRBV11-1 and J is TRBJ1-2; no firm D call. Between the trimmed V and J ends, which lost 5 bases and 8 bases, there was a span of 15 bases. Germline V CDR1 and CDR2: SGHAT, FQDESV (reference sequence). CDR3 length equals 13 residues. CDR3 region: CASSPKTGRGYTF. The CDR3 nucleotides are TGTGCCAGCAGCCCTAAGACGGGAAGGGGCTACACCTTC.

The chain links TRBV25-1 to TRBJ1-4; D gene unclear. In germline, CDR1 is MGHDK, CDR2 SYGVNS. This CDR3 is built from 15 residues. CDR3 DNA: TGTTCCGAGGAGGGCCCCCTTGCAACTAATGAAAAACTGTTTTTT. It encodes CSEEGPLATNEKLFF.

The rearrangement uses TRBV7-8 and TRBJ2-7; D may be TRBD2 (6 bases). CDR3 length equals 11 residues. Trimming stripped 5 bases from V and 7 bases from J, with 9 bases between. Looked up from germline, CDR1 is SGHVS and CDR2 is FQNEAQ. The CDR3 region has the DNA TGTGCCAGCAGCCCTCGGGAGGAGCAGTACTTC. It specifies CASSPREEQYF.

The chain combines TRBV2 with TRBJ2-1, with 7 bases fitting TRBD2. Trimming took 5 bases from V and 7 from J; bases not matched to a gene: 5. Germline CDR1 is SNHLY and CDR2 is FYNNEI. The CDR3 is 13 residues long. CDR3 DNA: TGTGCCAGCAGTCTAGCGGCTTATAATGAGCAGTTCTTC. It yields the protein CASSLAAYNEQFF.